The T cell receptor beta chain under discussion was sequenced for a study of beta chain features in type 1 diabetes. About the study: The number of sorted cells examined across all samples was under 140,000,000. Study-level points and caveats: Fewer insertions but more deletions were seen at VDJ junctions in type 1 diabetes patients. Patients with Type 1 diabetes showed moderately but significantly shorter TCRB CDR3s in all four CD4+ subsets.

Sequenced material consisted of expressed TCRB transcripts (all of the isolated RNA was reverse transcribed). Here immunoSEQ multiplex PCR was the method, and the copy in TCRdb shows in-frame clones only, minus some. The sample shows a few hundred thousand clones, roughly 12% of them seen only once. A sort by CD45RO/CCR7/CD25/CD127/CD95/CD27 yielded CD4+ naive, central memory, regulatory and stem cell-like memory cells. Concerning this clone itself: Its target is unknown.

The germline CDR1 and CDR2 sequences are MNHEY and SVGAGI. The V gene lost 0 bases and the J gene lost 8 bases, with 10 bases spanning the gap. The CDR3 extends over 13 amino acids. The TCR was taken from a woman between 18 and 30 years old with type 1 diabetes. The specimen was naive CD4+ T cells from blood. The chain couples TRBV6-5 to TRBJ1-2, with D perhaps TRBD1 (6 bases). The chain's CDR3 is CASSYSDSYGYTF. The CDR3 DNA reads TGTGCCAGCAGTTACTCGGACAGTTACGGCTACACCTTC.